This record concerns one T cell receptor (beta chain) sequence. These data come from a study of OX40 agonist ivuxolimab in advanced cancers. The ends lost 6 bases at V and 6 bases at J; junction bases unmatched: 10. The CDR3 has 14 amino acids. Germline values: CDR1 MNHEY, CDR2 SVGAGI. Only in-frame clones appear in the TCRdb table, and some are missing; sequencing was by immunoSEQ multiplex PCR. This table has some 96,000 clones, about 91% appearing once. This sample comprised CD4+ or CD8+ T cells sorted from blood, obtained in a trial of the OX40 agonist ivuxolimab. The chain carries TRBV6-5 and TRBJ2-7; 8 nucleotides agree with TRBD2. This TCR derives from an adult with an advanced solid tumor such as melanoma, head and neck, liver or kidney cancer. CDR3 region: CASSPGGAVGEQYF. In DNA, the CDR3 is TGTGCCAGCAGCCCCGGGGGGGCGGTAGGCGAGCAGTACTTC.